Listed below are T cell receptor beta chains from one sample, sequenced in a study of T cell clones after liver transplantation. The assay was immunoSEQ multiplex PCR, and TCRdb's table has in-frame clones only and misses some. The table records about 630 clones, around 52% of them present only once. The antigens of these receptors remain unknown. Material for sequencing was CD4+ T cells from cultured PBMCs. The source of these receptors is a human patient who received a liver transplant. Some of the T cells might come from the graft donor. CDR3s include the opening cysteine and the closing phenylalanine or tryptophan. D genes are given only for firm matches. Size tells how often a clone was seen (once, few, many) or the class of an expanded clone, and some rows leave it out.

v_call	j_call	d_call	clone_size	cdr3_aa	cdr3_nt
TRBV14	TRBJ2-3	TRBD2	.	CATSQRAGGGDTQYF	TGTGCCACCAGCCAAAGAGCGGGGGGGGGAGATACGCAGTATTTT
TRBV5-1	TRBJ1-1	.	.	CASSPVRDTEAFF	TGCGCCAGCAGCCCCGTTAGGGACACTGAAGCTTTCTTT
TRBV5-1	TRBJ1-1	TRBD1	.	CASSLTGTGGTEAFF	TGCGCCAGCAGCTTGACTGGGACAGGGGGCACTGAAGCTTTCTTT
TRBV6-5	TRBJ2-7	.	.	CASSYSNSGRYEQYF	TGTGCCAGCAGTTACTCGAATAGCGGAAGGTACGAGCAGTACTTC
TRBV18	TRBJ2-7	TRBD1	.	CASSSGTGDYEQYF	TGTGCCAGCTCGTCCGGGACAGGGGACTACGAGCAGTACTTC
TRBV5-1	TRBJ1-3	.	few	CASSNPGISGNTIYF	TGCGCCAGCAGCAACCCCGGGATTTCTGGAAACACCATATATTTT
TRBV11-2	TRBJ2-5	TRBD2	.	CASSFGLAGGRETQYF	TGTGCCAGCAGCTTCGGACTAGCGGGGGGGAGGGAGACCCAGTACTTC
TRBV19	TRBJ2-6	.	.	CASSFRMTNQSRANVLTF	TGTGCCAGTAGTTTTCGAATGACAAATCAAAGTCGGGCCAACGTCCTGACTTTC
TRBV7-8	TRBJ2-4	TRBD1	.	CASSLPLPGGSKNIQYF	TGTGCCAGCAGCTTACCCCTTCCAGGGGGTTCCAAAAACATTCAGTACTTC
TRBV7-2	TRBJ2-1	TRBD2	.	CASSFSSGGKYNEQFF	TGTGCCAGCAGCTTCTCCAGCGGGGGGAAATACAATGAGCAGTTCTTC
TRBV7-2	TRBJ2-5	.	few	CASSRGLWETQYF	TGTGCCAGCAGCCGAGGACTGTGGGAGACCCAGTACTTC